The subject of this entry is one TCR beta chain. There are 13 residues in the CDR3. Germline V CDR1 and CDR2: SGHRS, YFSETQ. V lost 9 bases to trimming and J lost 4 bases; unmatched junction nucleotides: 9. From RNA transcripts, TCR beta CDR3 regions were amplified. A set of HTBI primers served as the primers for a first-round RT-PCR of the TCR CDR3. TCRdb re-derived calls from the multiplex PCR reads in MiXCR, one entry per CDR3 protein. The table has about half a million distinct CDR3 sequences, around 22% seen once. These data originate in a study of T cells in Graves' hyperthyroidism and ophthalmopathy.

The chain recombines TRBV5-1 with TRBJ1-1; 7 positions match TRBD1. Sequenced input: blood. This TCR derives from a woman in her 30s with Graves' ophthalmopathy. CDR3 DNA sequence: TGCGCCACCCAGCTGCAGGGGGGCACTGAAGCTTTCTTT. This sequence encodes CATQLQGGTEAFF.